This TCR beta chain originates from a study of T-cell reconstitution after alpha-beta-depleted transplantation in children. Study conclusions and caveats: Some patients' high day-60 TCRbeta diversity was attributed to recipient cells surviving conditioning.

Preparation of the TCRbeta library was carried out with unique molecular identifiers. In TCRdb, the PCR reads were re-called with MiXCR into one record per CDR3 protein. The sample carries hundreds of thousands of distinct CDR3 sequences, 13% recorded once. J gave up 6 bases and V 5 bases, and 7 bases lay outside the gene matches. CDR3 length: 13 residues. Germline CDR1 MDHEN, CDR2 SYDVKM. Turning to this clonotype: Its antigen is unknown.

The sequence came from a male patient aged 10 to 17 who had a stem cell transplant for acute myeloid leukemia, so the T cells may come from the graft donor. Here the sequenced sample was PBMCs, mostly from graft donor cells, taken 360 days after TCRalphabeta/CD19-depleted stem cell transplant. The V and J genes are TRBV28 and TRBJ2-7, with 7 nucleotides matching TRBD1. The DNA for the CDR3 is TGTGCCAGCAGTCAAGGGGGCGCGGGCGAGCAGTACTTC. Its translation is CASSQGGAGEQYF.